This T cell receptor (beta chain) came from a study of blood T cell repertoires in COVID-19. Study summary: Samples taken during acute and convalescent COVID-19 were collected in the United States, Italy and Spain. The analysed material was cDNA or gDNA that came from T cells, B-cell-depleted T cells, or PBMCs.

Per the original methods: Estimated nucleated cell counts came from reference gene primer amplification. Repertoires were generated with immunoSEQ multiplex PCR, while TCRdb's copy carries only in-frame clones and drops some. V and J calls and clone size come straight from that table; D and trimming were deduced from the DNA. The profile shows just over 90,000 clones, about 90% of them singletons. The length of the CDR3 is 14 residues. The V end was cut by 1 base, the J end by 3 bases, with 9 bases between. Germline CDR1 and CDR2: MNHNS and SASEGT. The clonotype originates from a human donor with active COVID-19. The donor label of this sample is uncertain. The V gene is TRBV6-1, the J gene TRBJ1-2, with D uncertain. Input material: peripheral blood. The DNA for the CDR3 is TGTGCCAGCAGTGAAGTCGGCGGGTACTATGGCTACACCTTC. Translating gives CASSEVGGYYGYTF.